This record concerns one T cell receptor (beta chain) sequence. The CDR3 is 14 amino acids. Using immunoSEQ multiplex PCR, the repertoire was profiled, and TCRdb retains in-frame clones only, with some absent. The sample lists about 300,000 clones, approximately 90% occurring once. Cohort 3 donors were reported recovered after two negative PCRs, clearance, or symptom resolution. The data were taken from a study of blood T cell repertoires in COVID-19. Study at large: Sources were T cells, B-cell-depleted T cells, or PBMCs; the material itself was cDNA or gDNA.

The specimen sequenced was PBMCs or T cells enriched from blood (not recorded which). The chain joins TRBV21-1 to TRBJ1-2. TRBV21-1 is marked as a pseudogene. The source of this sequence is a woman aged 18-35 years who had recovered from COVID-19. For the CDR3, the DNA is TGTGCCAGCACTCCGTTGACTTCCAACTATGGCTACACCTTC. This encodes CASTPLTSNYGYTF.